These T cell receptor beta chains were read from a single sample in a study of T cell responses to AZD1222 COVID-19 vaccine. Method: immunoSEQ multiplex PCR; TCRdb's copy keeps in-frame clones and lacks some. Among 150,000 to 200,000 clones listed, roughly 93% were seen once. This sample comprised peripheral blood, obtained on day 0 of AZD1222 vaccination. All receptors derive from an adult in good health. CDR3s include the opening cysteine and the closing phenylalanine or tryptophan. A D gene is named only where the DNA matches it firmly. Clone size is given for some rows only: seen once, a few or many times, or a class if the clone is expanded.

J gene: TRBJ2-2
V gene: TRBV7-9
D gene: NA
clone size: NA
CDR3 DNA: TGTGCCAGCAGCTTAGCAGGCGGCCAGGTCGTCGGGGAGCTGTTTTTT
CDR3 protein: CASSLAGGQVVGELFF

J gene: TRBJ2-2
V gene: TRBV29-1
D gene: NA
clone size: NA
CDR3 DNA: TGCAGCGTTCAGAATCCCGGGGAGCTGTTTTTT
CDR3 protein: CSVQNPGELFF

J gene: TRBJ2-2
V gene: TRBV28
D gene: TRBD2
clone size: NA
CDR3 DNA: TGTGCCAGCCGACCGGGGGGAGAAAGCACCGGGGAGCTGTTTTTT
CDR3 protein: CASRPGGESTGELFF

J gene: TRBJ2-6
V gene: TRBV5-6
D gene: TRBD2
clone size: NA
CDR3 DNA: TGTGCCAGCAGCTTGGGCCAAGGGGACTACTCTGGGGCCAACGTCCTGACTTTC
CDR3 protein: CASSLGQGDYSGANVLTF

J gene: TRBJ2-7
V gene: TRBV18
D gene: NA
clone size: NA
CDR3 DNA: TGTGCCAGCTCACCAGATGAGGTTAGGTACGAGCAGTACTTC
CDR3 protein: CASSPDEVRYEQYF

J gene: TRBJ1-1
V gene: TRBV18
D gene: NA
clone size: NA
CDR3 DNA: TGTGCCAGCTCACTCTCCAGGGATCAGAACACTGAAGCTTTCTTT
CDR3 protein: CASSLSRDQNTEAFF

J gene: TRBJ2-7
V gene: TRBV6-1
D gene: TRBD1
clone size: NA
CDR3 DNA: TGTGCCAGCAGTGAGGCTGGGACAGGCCTGGCCTACGAGCAGTACTTC
CDR3 protein: CASSEAGTGLAYEQYF

J gene: TRBJ1-2
V gene: TRBV7-8
D gene: NA
clone size: NA
CDR3 DNA: TGTGCCAGCAGCTGGACCTCCCTGGACTATGGCTACACCTTC
CDR3 protein: CASSWTSLDYGYTF

J gene: TRBJ2-7
V gene: TRBV27
D gene: NA
clone size: NA
CDR3 DNA: TGTGCCAGCAGTTCGGGGTCCACCTACGAGCAGTACTTC
CDR3 protein: CASSSGSTYEQYF

J gene: TRBJ1-5
V gene: TRBV6-2/TRBV6-3
D gene: TRBD1
clone size: NA
CDR3 DNA: TGTGCCAGCAGTGTGCAGGGGGCGAGCCAGCCCCAGCATTTT
CDR3 protein: CASSVQGASQPQHF

J gene: TRBJ2-1
V gene: TRBV15
D gene: TRBD2
clone size: NA
CDR3 DNA: TGTGCCACCAGCAGAGCGTTTGCTAGCGGGAGGGCCGGGAATGAGCAGTTCTTC
CDR3 protein: CATSRAFASGRAGNEQFF

J gene: TRBJ2-7
V gene: TRBV12-3/TRBV12-4
D gene: NA
clone size: NA
CDR3 DNA: TGTGCCAGCAGCCAATCCTACGAGCAGTACTTC
CDR3 protein: CASSQSYEQYF

J gene: TRBJ1-1
V gene: TRBV6-4
D gene: NA
clone size: NA
CDR3 DNA: TGTGCCAGCAGTGACGGGTTTGCAGAAATGAACACTGAAGCTTTCTTT
CDR3 protein: CASSDGFAEMNTEAFF

J gene: TRBJ2-2
V gene: TRBV19
D gene: TRBD1
clone size: NA
CDR3 DNA: TGTGCCAGTAGTCGACAGGGAATGGGCACCGGGGAGCTGTTTTTT
CDR3 protein: CASSRQGMGTGELFF

J gene: TRBJ2-7
V gene: TRBV6-5
D gene: NA
clone size: once
CDR3 DNA: TGTGCCAGCAGCGGGATAAGGGGAGGCGAGCAGTACTTC
CDR3 protein: CASSGIRGGEQYF

J gene: TRBJ2-2
V gene: TRBV10-1
D gene: NA
clone size: NA
CDR3 DNA: TGCGCCAGCAGTGGGGAAAACACCGGGGAGCTGTTTTTT
CDR3 protein: CASSGENTGELFF

J gene: TRBJ2-2
V gene: TRBV5-1
D gene: TRBD2
clone size: NA
CDR3 DNA: TGCGCCAGCAGCCTAGCGGGAGCGGCCGGGGAGCTGTTTTTT
CDR3 protein: CASSLAGAAGELFF

J gene: TRBJ2-3
V gene: TRBV3-1/TRBV3-2
D gene: NA
clone size: NA
CDR3 DNA: TGTGCCAGCAGCCAAGATCTTATAGCGGCCAACACAGATACGCAGTATTTT
CDR3 protein: CASSQDLIAANTDTQYF

J gene: TRBJ1-6
V gene: TRBV3-1/TRBV3-2
D gene: NA
clone size: NA
CDR3 DNA: TGTGCCAGCAGCCAAGATTTGGCAGGGGTGAATTCACCCCTCCACTTT
CDR3 protein: CASSQDLAGVNSPLHF

J gene: TRBJ1-2
V gene: TRBV10-3
D gene: NA
clone size: NA
CDR3 DNA: TGTGCCATCAGTGAGCCGACGAAGGGATACTATGGCTACACCTTC
CDR3 protein: CAISEPTKGYYGYTF

J gene: TRBJ2-1
V gene: TRBV5-6
D gene: NA
clone size: NA
CDR3 DNA: TGTGCCAGCAGCCTCATTATTTACGAGAGCTCCTACAATGAGCAGTTCTTC
CDR3 protein: CASSLIIYESSYNEQFF

J gene: TRBJ1-1
V gene: TRBV7-8
D gene: NA
clone size: NA
CDR3 DNA: TGTGCCAGCAGCTTAGTAGTGCGGGGGTTGCGTACTGAAGCTTTCTTT
CDR3 protein: CASSLVVRGLRTEAFF

J gene: TRBJ1-4
V gene: TRBV19
D gene: NA
clone size: NA
CDR3 DNA: TGTGCCAGTAGTATTGGAGGCGGTGAAAAACTGTTTTTT
CDR3 protein: CASSIGGGEKLFF

J gene: TRBJ1-6
V gene: TRBV5-1
D gene: NA
clone size: NA
CDR3 DNA: TGCGCCAGCAGCGCCAATAATTCACCCCTCCACTTT
CDR3 protein: CASSANNSPLHF

J gene: TRBJ1-6
V gene: TRBV2
D gene: NA
clone size: NA
CDR3 DNA: TGTGCCAGCAGAAGGACGGATCATAATTCACCCCTCCACTTT
CDR3 protein: CASRRTDHNSPLHF

J gene: TRBJ1-5
V gene: TRBV19
D gene: NA
clone size: NA
CDR3 DNA: TGTGCCAGTAGTATTACGCCTTATAGCAATCAGCCCCAGCATTTT
CDR3 protein: CASSITPYSNQPQHF

J gene: TRBJ2-1
V gene: TRBV2
D gene: NA
clone size: NA
CDR3 DNA: TGTGCCAGCAGTGCGGGGTCCAGGGGCAACAATGAGCAGTTCTTC
CDR3 protein: CASSAGSRGNNEQFF

J gene: TRBJ2-5
V gene: TRBV4-3
D gene: TRBD2
clone size: NA
CDR3 DNA: TGCGCCAGCAGCCAGGGACTATCCGGACAAACCCAAGAGACCCAGTACTTC
CDR3 protein: CASSQGLSGQTQETQYF

J gene: TRBJ2-2
V gene: TRBV5-1
D gene: NA
clone size: NA
CDR3 DNA: TGCGCCAGCAGCGTTGGGTGGGAGACCGGGGAGCTGTTTTTT
CDR3 protein: CASSVGWETGELFF

J gene: TRBJ1-6
V gene: TRBV27
D gene: NA
clone size: NA
CDR3 DNA: TGTGCCAGCAGTTTTGGGAATTCACCCCTCCACTTT
CDR3 protein: CASSFGNSPLHF

J gene: TRBJ1-2
V gene: TRBV27
D gene: NA
clone size: NA
CDR3 DNA: TGTGCCAGTTTGGGGCCCCCAAACTATGGCTACACCTTC
CDR3 protein: CASLGPPNYGYTF

J gene: TRBJ1-2
V gene: TRBV6-5
D gene: NA
clone size: NA
CDR3 DNA: TGTGCCAGCAGTTACTCACAATCTAACTATGGCTACACCTTC
CDR3 protein: CASSYSQSNYGYTF

J gene: TRBJ1-2
V gene: TRBV5-1
D gene: NA
clone size: NA
CDR3 DNA: TGCGCCAGCAGCTTGGTGGGGGGCCGGGGTGGCTACACCTTC
CDR3 protein: CASSLVGGRGGYTF

J gene: TRBJ2-3
V gene: TRBV5-1
D gene: TRBD2
clone size: NA
CDR3 DNA: TGCGCCAGCAGCTCCTTCACTAGCGGGAGTCTCACAGATACGCAGTATTTT
CDR3 protein: CASSSFTSGSLTDTQYF

J gene: TRBJ1-3
V gene: TRBV28
D gene: NA
clone size: few
CDR3 DNA: TGTGCCAGTATCGGGACGCGAAACACCATATATTTT
CDR3 protein: CASIGTRNTIYF

J gene: TRBJ2-1
V gene: TRBV6-5
D gene: NA
clone size: NA
CDR3 DNA: TGTGCCAGCAGTCTCGGACTGGGGGGCGGGAATGAGCAGTTCTTC
CDR3 protein: CASSLGLGGGNEQFF

J gene: TRBJ2-4
V gene: TRBV3-1/TRBV3-2
D gene: NA
clone size: NA
CDR3 DNA: TGTGCCAGCAGCCAAGATCCGGTGGGGGCTGGAAACATTCAGTACTTC
CDR3 protein: CASSQDPVGAGNIQYF

J gene: TRBJ2-3
V gene: TRBV29-1
D gene: NA
clone size: NA
CDR3 DNA: TGCAGCGTTGGGATTAGCCAGGGGCCTAGCACAGATACGCAGTATTTT
CDR3 protein: CSVGISQGPSTDTQYF

J gene: TRBJ2-2
V gene: TRBV24-1
D gene: TRBD1
clone size: NA
CDR3 DNA: TGTGCCACGAGTCCGGGACAGGTAAAACCGAGAGACACCGGGGAGCTGTTTTTT
CDR3 protein: CATSPGQVKPRDTGELFF

J gene: TRBJ1-1
V gene: TRBV7-9
D gene: NA
clone size: NA
CDR3 DNA: TGTGCCAGCAGCTCGGCAGGCTACACTGAAGCTTTCTTT
CDR3 protein: CASSSAGYTEAFF

J gene: TRBJ1-2
V gene: TRBV19
D gene: NA
clone size: NA
CDR3 DNA: TGTGCCAGTAATGATCGCGGTGGCTATGGCTACACCTTC
CDR3 protein: CASNDRGGYGYTF

J gene: TRBJ1-5
V gene: TRBV14
D gene: NA
clone size: NA
CDR3 DNA: TGTGCCAGCAGCCGTACAGGACCCAATCAGCCCCAGCATTTT
CDR3 protein: CASSRTGPNQPQHF

J gene: TRBJ1-1
V gene: TRBV2
D gene: NA
clone size: NA
CDR3 DNA: TGTGCCAGCAGCCTACTACGGGGGCAGACTGAAGCTTTCTTT
CDR3 protein: CASSLLRGQTEAFF

J gene: TRBJ2-1
V gene: TRBV6-5
D gene: TRBD1
clone size: NA
CDR3 DNA: TGTGCCAGCAGAGGACAGGGGGGCTACAATGAGCAGTTCTTC
CDR3 protein: CASRGQGGYNEQFF

J gene: TRBJ2-7
V gene: TRBV7-9
D gene: NA
clone size: NA
CDR3 DNA: TGTGCCAGCAGCCGGGGGACAGAACCTTACGAGCAGTACTTC
CDR3 protein: CASSRGTEPYEQYF

J gene: TRBJ1-1
V gene: TRBV9
D gene: NA
clone size: NA
CDR3 DNA: TGTGCCAGCAGCCGAGGTCCCTCTGAAGCTTTCTTT
CDR3 protein: CASSRGPSEAFF

J gene: TRBJ2-1
V gene: TRBV6-5
D gene: NA
clone size: NA
CDR3 DNA: TGTGCCAGCAGGCCGCCGGGACAAGAAAATGAGCAGTTCTTC
CDR3 protein: CASRPPGQENEQFF

J gene: TRBJ1-6
V gene: TRBV28
D gene: NA
clone size: once
CDR3 DNA: TGTGCCAGCAGTTTGAGGGGAAAATCACCCCTCCACTTT
CDR3 protein: CASSLRGKSPLHF

J gene: TRBJ2-7
V gene: TRBV6-1
D gene: NA
clone size: NA
CDR3 DNA: TGTGCCAGCAGTGAAGAGCCGCCGATGCAGTACTTC
CDR3 protein: CASSEEPPMQYF

J gene: TRBJ1-1
V gene: TRBV7-2
D gene: NA
clone size: NA
CDR3 DNA: TGTGCCAGCAGTTTAATAAGGTGGGCTGAAGCTTTCTTT
CDR3 protein: CASSLIRWAEAFF

J gene: TRBJ1-4
V gene: TRBV7-8
D gene: NA
clone size: once
CDR3 DNA: TGTGCCAGCAGCTGGAGGGACGCCACAACTAATGAAAAACTGTTTTTT
CDR3 protein: CASSWRDATTNEKLFF

J gene: TRBJ1-6
V gene: TRBV6-5
D gene: NA
clone size: NA
CDR3 DNA: TGTGCCAGCAGTTACGAGGCAGGGATTAATTCACCCCTCCACTTT
CDR3 protein: CASSYEAGINSPLHF

J gene: TRBJ2-7
V gene: TRBV18
D gene: NA
clone size: NA
CDR3 DNA: TGTGCCAGCTCACCGCTACCCGAGGGCTCCTACGAGCAGTACTTC
CDR3 protein: CASSPLPEGSYEQYF

J gene: TRBJ2-7
V gene: TRBV2
D gene: NA
clone size: NA
CDR3 DNA: TGTGCCACCGAAGGCCCGGGGGAGGCGACCGAGCAGTACTTC
CDR3 protein: CATEGPGEATEQYF